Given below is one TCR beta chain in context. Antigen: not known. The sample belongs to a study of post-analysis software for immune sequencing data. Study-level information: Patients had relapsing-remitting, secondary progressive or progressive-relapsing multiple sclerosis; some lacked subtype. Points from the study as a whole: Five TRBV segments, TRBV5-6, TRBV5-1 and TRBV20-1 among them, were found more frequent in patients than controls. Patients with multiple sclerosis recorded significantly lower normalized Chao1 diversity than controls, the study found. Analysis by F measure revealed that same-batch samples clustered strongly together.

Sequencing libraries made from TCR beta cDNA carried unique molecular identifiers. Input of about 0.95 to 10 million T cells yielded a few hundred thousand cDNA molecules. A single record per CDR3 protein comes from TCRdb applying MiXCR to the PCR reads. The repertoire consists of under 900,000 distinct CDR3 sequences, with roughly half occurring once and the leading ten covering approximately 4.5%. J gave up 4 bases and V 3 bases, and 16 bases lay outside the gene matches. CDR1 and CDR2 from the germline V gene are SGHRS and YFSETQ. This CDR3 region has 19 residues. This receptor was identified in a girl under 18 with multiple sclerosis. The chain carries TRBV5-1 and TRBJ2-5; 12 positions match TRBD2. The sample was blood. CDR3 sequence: CASSSGGTSGRPSRETQYF. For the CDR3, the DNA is TGCGCCAGCAGCTCTGGGGGGACTAGCGGGCGGCCGTCAAGAGAGACCCAGTACTTC. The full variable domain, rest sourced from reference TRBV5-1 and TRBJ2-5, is KAGVTQTPRYLIKTRGQQVTLSCSPISGHRSVSWYQQTPGQGLQFLFEYFSETQRNKGNFPGRFSGRQFSNSRSEMNVSTLELGDSALYLCASSSGGTSGRPSRETQYFGPGTRLLVL.